This is a list of T cell receptor beta chains from one sample in a study of blood T cell repertoires in COVID-19. Sequencing used immunoSEQ multiplex PCR; TCRdb keeps in-frame clones, though not all of them. The sample carries tens of thousands of clones, 65% to 85% recorded once. The sample consisted of peripheral blood. The receptors were gathered from a woman between 55 and 75 years old with acute or convalescent COVID-19. Both conserved end residues are part of each CDR3. The D gene is left open where the match is weak. Size values are once, few and many counts, or a class for expanded clones, and some rows have none.

d_gene: NA; abundance: once; j_gene: TRBJ2-5; v_gene: TRBV5-1; CDR3aa: CASSLDRPNQETQYF; CDR3nt: TGCGCCAGCAGCTTGGACAGGCCGAACCAAGAGACCCAGTACTTC
d_gene: TRBD2; abundance: once; j_gene: TRBJ2-7; v_gene: TRBV6-1; CDR3aa: CASSEGTSSYEQYF; CDR3nt: TGTGCCAGCAGTGAAGGGACTAGCTCTTACGAGCAGTACTTC
d_gene: NA; abundance: NA; j_gene: TRBJ1-4; v_gene: TRBV18; CDR3aa: CASSPSQGPGANEKLFF; CDR3nt: TGTGCCAGCTCACCGTCCCAGGGCCCGGGAGCTAATGAAAAACTGTTTTTT
d_gene: TRBD2; abundance: NA; j_gene: TRBJ2-1; v_gene: TRBV11-3; CDR3aa: CASSDSGRIYNEQFF; CDR3nt: TGTGCCAGCAGCGATAGCGGGAGGATATACAATGAGCAGTTCTTC
d_gene: NA; abundance: NA; j_gene: TRBJ2-7; v_gene: TRBV29-1; CDR3aa: CSVELTRFGEQYF; CDR3nt: TGCAGCGTTGAGCTTACTAGGTTTGGCGAGCAGTACTTC
d_gene: TRBD1; abundance: few; j_gene: TRBJ1-6; v_gene: TRBV18; CDR3aa: CASSRDRTNSPLHF; CDR3nt: TGTGCCAGCTCCCGGGACAGGACTAATTCACCCCTCCACTTT
d_gene: NA; abundance: NA; j_gene: TRBJ1-1; v_gene: TRBV7-2; CDR3aa: CASSFDGRALAEAFF; CDR3nt: TGTGCCAGCAGCTTTGATGGCAGGGCATTGGCTGAAGCTTTCTTT
d_gene: NA; abundance: NA; j_gene: TRBJ2-7; v_gene: TRBV7-2; CDR3aa: CASSPGVLALYEQYF; CDR3nt: TGTGCCAGCAGCCCGGGGGTTCTAGCACTTTACGAGCAGTACTTC
d_gene: NA; abundance: NA; j_gene: TRBJ2-1; v_gene: TRBV9; CDR3aa: CASSVGREKKGIFYNEQFF; CDR3nt: TGTGCCAGCAGCGTAGGCAGGGAAAAGAAAGGTATCTTCTACAATGAGCAGTTCTTC
d_gene: NA; abundance: NA; j_gene: TRBJ1-3; v_gene: TRBV28; CDR3aa: CASNLSGGAGNTIYF; CDR3nt: TGTGCCAGCAACCTCTCCGGGGGGGCTGGAAACACCATATATTTT
d_gene: TRBD1; abundance: few; j_gene: TRBJ1-5; v_gene: TRBV6-6; CDR3aa: CASRGLDRGNNQPQHF; CDR3nt: TGTGCCAGCAGAGGGCTGGACAGGGGCAACAATCAGCCCCAGCATTTT
d_gene: TRBD1; abundance: NA; j_gene: TRBJ2-5; v_gene: TRBV27; CDR3aa: CASSLLVSGGGAPTQYF; CDR3nt: TGTGCCAGCAGTTTGTTAGTTTCAGGGGGCGGCGCACCAACCCAGTACTTC
d_gene: NA; abundance: NA; j_gene: TRBJ2-7; v_gene: TRBV9; CDR3aa: CASSVTGSGEQYF; CDR3nt: TGTGCCAGCAGCGTAACAGGGTCCGGCGAGCAGTACTTC
d_gene: TRBD1; abundance: NA; j_gene: TRBJ1-1; v_gene: TRBV6-5; CDR3aa: CASRRDRGYLAEAFF; CDR3nt: TGTGCCAGCAGACGCGACAGGGGATATTTAGCTGAAGCTTTCTTT
d_gene: TRBD2; abundance: NA; j_gene: TRBJ2-5; v_gene: TRBV4-1; CDR3aa: CASSQLLVAGGRQETQYF; CDR3nt: TGCGCCAGCAGCCAATTGCTGGTAGCGGGGGGGAGGCAAGAGACCCAGTACTTC